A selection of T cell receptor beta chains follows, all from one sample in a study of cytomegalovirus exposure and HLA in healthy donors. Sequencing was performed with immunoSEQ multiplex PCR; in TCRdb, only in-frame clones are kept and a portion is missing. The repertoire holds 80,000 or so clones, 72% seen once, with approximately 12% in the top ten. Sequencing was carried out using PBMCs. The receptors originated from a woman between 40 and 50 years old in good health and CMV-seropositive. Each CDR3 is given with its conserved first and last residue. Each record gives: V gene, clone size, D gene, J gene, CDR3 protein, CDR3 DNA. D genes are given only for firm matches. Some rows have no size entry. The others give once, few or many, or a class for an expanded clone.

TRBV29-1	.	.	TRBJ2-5	CSVEVGWERAQETQYF	TGCAGCGTGGAAGTTGGGTGGGAGCGGGCCCAAGAGACCCAGTACTTC
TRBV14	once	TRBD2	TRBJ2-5	CASSQGGSKTQYF	TGTGCCAGCAGCCAAGGCGGGAGTAAGACCCAGTACTTC
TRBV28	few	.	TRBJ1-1	CASSSVTREAFF	TGTGCCAGCAGTTCCGTTACACGAGAAGCTTTCTTT
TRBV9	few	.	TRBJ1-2	CASSVFEGRNGYTF	TGTGCCAGCAGCGTATTCGAGGGGAGGAATGGCTACACCTTC
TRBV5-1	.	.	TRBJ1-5	CASSLNRDQPQHF	TGCGCCAGCAGCTTGAACAGAGATCAGCCCCAGCATTTT
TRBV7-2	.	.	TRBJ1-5	CASSFRGGNQPQHF	TGTGCCAGCAGCTTTAGGGGCGGCAATCAGCCCCAGCATTTT
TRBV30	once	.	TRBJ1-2	CAWSSPRGGTTGYTF	TGTGCCTGGAGTTCCCCACGGGGGGGGACGACTGGCTACACCTTC
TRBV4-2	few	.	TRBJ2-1	CASSQGARGEQFF	TGTGCCAGCAGCCAAGGGGCCCGGGGTGAGCAGTTCTTC
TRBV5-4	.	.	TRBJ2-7	CASSWGTGGSYEQYF	TGTGCCAGCAGCTGGGGGACCGGGGGATCCTACGAGCAGTACTTC
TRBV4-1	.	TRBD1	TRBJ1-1	CASSQGGQGLTEAFF	TGCGCCAGCAGCCAAGGCGGACAGGGTCTCACTGAAGCTTTCTTT
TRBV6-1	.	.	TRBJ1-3	CASSERRGSGNTIYF	TGTGCCAGCAGTGAAAGGAGAGGCTCTGGAAACACCATATATTTT
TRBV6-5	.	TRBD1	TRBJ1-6	CASSRTGVGSPLHF	TGTGCCAGCAGTCGGACAGGGGTAGGATCACCCCTCCACTTT
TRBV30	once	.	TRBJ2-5	CAWSGAETQYF	TGTGCCTGGAGTGGGGCGGAGACCCAGTACTTC
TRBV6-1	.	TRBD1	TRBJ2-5	CASKTGGWEEETQYF	TGTGCCAGCAAGACAGGGGGCTGGGAAGAAGAGACCCAGTACTTC
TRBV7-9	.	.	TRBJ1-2	CASSKGGNYGYTF	TGTGCCAGCAGCAAGGGAGGGAACTATGGCTACACCTTC
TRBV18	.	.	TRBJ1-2	CASSPREEDGYTF	TGTGCCAGCTCACCAAGAGAAGAAGATGGCTACACCTTC
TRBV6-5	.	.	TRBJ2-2	CASSQAGTSGELFF	TGTGCCAGCAGCCAGGCCGGGACATCCGGGGAGCTGTTTTTT
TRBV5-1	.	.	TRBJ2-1	CASSLGQVYNEQFF	TGCGCCAGCAGCTTGGGACAGGTATACAATGAGCAGTTCTTC
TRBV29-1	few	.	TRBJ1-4	CSVGQSGNEKLFF	TGCAGCGTTGGACAGAGCGGGAATGAAAAACTGTTTTTT
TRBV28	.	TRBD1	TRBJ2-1	CASSPPTGSDEQFF	TGTGCCAGCAGTCCACCGACAGGGAGTGATGAGCAGTTCTTC
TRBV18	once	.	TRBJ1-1	CASSPPVQSEAFF	TGTGCCAGCTCACCACCGGTACAGAGTGAAGCTTTCTTT
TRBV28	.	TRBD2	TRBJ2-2	CASTSGGVGTVNTGELFF	TGTGCCAGCACCTCCGGGGGGGTTGGGACGGTGAACACCGGGGAGCTGTTTTTT
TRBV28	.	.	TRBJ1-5	CASSFGGNNQPQHF	TGTGCCAGCAGTTTCGGGGGGAACAATCAGCCCCAGCATTTT
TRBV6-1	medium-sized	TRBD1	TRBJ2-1	CASSWTGGEQFF	TGTGCCAGCAGTTGGACAGGGGGTGAGCAGTTCTTC
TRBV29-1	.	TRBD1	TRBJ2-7	CSVEGSSGQGSYEQYF	TGCAGCGTTGAGGGGTCCTCGGGACAGGGTTCCTACGAGCAGTACTTC
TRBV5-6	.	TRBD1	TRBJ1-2	CASSLEAGGRYGYTF	TGTGCCAGCAGCCTGGAAGCAGGGGGTAGATATGGCTACACCTTC
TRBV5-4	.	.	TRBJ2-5	CASSLSLAPTQETQYF	TGTGCCAGCAGCTTGAGCCTAGCGCCAACTCAGGAGACCCAGTACTTC
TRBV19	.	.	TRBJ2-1	CASSREVFEQFF	TGTGCCTCGTCCCGGGAAGTTTTTGAGCAGTTCTTC
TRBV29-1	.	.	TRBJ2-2	CSVGYTGELFF	TGCAGCGTCGGTTACACCGGGGAGCTGTTTTTT
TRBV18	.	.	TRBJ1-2	CASSSEAQQGRAADGYTF	TGTGCCAGCTCATCGGAAGCTCAACAGGGTCGAGCGGCGGATGGCTACACCTTC
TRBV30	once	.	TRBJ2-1	CAWSLYNEQFF	TGTGCCTGGAGTTTATACAATGAGCAGTTCTTC
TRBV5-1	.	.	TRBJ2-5	CASRFAFGLVGGTQYF	TGCGCCAGCAGGTTTGCCTTTGGACTGGTAGGGGGGACCCAGTACTTC
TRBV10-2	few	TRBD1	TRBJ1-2	CASRDQGTGNYGYTF	TGCGCCAGCCGAGACCAGGGGACAGGGAATTATGGCTACACCTTC
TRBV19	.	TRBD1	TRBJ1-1	CASSRGQGDPEAFF	TGTGCCAGTAGCCGTGGACAGGGCGACCCTGAAGCTTTCTTT
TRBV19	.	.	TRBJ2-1	CASSMRFYNEQFF	TGTGCCAGTAGTATGAGGTTTTACAATGAGCAGTTCTTC
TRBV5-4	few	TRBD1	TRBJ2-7	CASRNTGGSFYEQYF	TGTGCCAGCAGGAATACAGGGGGCTCTTTCTACGAGCAGTACTTC
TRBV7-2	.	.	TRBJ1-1	CASSLATVNTEAFF	TGTGCCAGCAGCTTAGCAACGGTGAACACTGAAGCTTTCTTT
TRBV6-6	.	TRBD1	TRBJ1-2	CASSGRQGNGYPF	TGTGCCAGCAGTGGACGACAGGGGAATGGCTACCCCTTC
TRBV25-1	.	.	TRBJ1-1	CASSRVGGEAFF	TGTGCCAGCAGTAGGGTTGGAGGCGAAGCTTTCTTT
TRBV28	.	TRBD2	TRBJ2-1	CASTRLAGVCEQFF	TGTGCCAGCACCCGACTAGCGGGGGTTTGCGAGCAGTTCTTC
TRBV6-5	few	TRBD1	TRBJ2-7	CASSYSGTGPYEQYF	TGTGCCAGCAGTTACTCCGGGACAGGGCCCTACGAGCAGTACTTC
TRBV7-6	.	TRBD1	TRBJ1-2	CASGTGTGLYGYTF	TGTGCCAGCGGAACCGGGACAGGGCTCTATGGCTACACCTTC
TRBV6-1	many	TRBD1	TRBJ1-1	CASPRLGQGVAFF	TGTGCCAGCCCCCGTTTAGGACAGGGAGTAGCTTTCTTT
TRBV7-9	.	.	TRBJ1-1	CASSLSARGTEAFF	TGTGCCAGCAGCTTATCGGCCAGGGGAACTGAAGCTTTCTTT
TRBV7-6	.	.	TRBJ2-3	CASSSDRKDTQYF	TGTGCCAGCAGCTCGGACAGAAAAGATACGCAGTATTTT
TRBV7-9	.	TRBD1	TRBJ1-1	CASSNTGGTEAFF	TGTGCCAGCAGCAATACAGGGGGCACTGAAGCTTTCTTT
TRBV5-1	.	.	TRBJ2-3	CASSLSGHNTDTQYF	TGCGCCAGCAGCTTGTCAGGGCACAACACAGATACGCAGTATTTT